This T cell receptor beta chain appears in the sequencing data of a study of T-cell reconstitution after alpha-beta-depleted transplantation in children. A library of TCRbeta sequences, prepared with unique molecular identifiers, was generated. TCRdb re-called the PCR reads through MiXCR, storing one row per CDR3 protein. The sample contains about 230,000 distinct CDR3 sequences, around 9.5% of which appear only once. The CDR3 has 19 amino acids. CDR1 is DFQATT, CDR2 SNEGSKA, per germline (reference sequence). The trim removed 1 base at V and 0 bases at J, leaving 13 bases unmatched. The sample holds a few counts of this clonotype.

The V call is TRBV20-1, the J call TRBJ1-5, with 9 bases matching TRBD1. Source: PBMCs from the stem cell graft donor, taken from the stem cell graft. The TCR was taken from a human donor who donated a stem cell graft to a child with acute lymphoblastic leukemia. The DNA for the CDR3 is TGCAGTGCTAGAGCTCTAGGACAGGGGTTAGTTCGTAGCAATCAGCCCCAGCATTTT. It is translated as CSARALGQGLVRSNQPQHF.